This is a list of T cell receptor beta chains from one sample in a study of blood T cells in healthy people across ages. TCRdb reprocessed the 5' RACE reads via MiXCR and lists one record per CDR3 protein. The table lists about 1 million distinct CDR3 sequences, more than 40% of them singletons. Specimen: blood. These receptors were taken from a woman aged 55-70 years in good health. The CDR3 runs from the conserved cysteine through the conserved F or W. The D gene is left open where the match is weak. Not all rows give a size; the values are once, few, many and, for expanded clones, a class.

once	15	TRBV20-1	TRBJ2-3	TRBD2	CSARVLAESTDTQYF
few	14	TRBV27	TRBJ2-1	NA	CASSLSRFYNEQFF
few	15	TRBV9	TRBJ2-5	NA	CASSVAAGRQETQYF
NA	16	TRBV9	TRBJ2-1	TRBD1	CASSERGQGSVGEQFF
few	13	TRBV20-1	TRBJ2-1	NA	CSGRRSSYNEQFF
few	18	TRBV6-5	TRBJ2-1	NA	CASSYSLPGLLYYNEQFF
few	15	TRBV9	TRBJ2-3	TRBD2	CASSKRDENTNTQYF
NA	13	TRBV3-1	TRBJ2-7	NA	CASSQVRTAEQYF
NA	15	TRBV28	TRBJ1-1	TRBD1	CASNWGTGVNTEAFF
many	13	TRBV20-1	TRBJ2-6	NA	CSARASGANVLTF
NA	13	TRBV29-1	TRBJ2-1	TRBD2	CSVPREGGGELFF
NA	14	TRBV24-1	TRBJ2-5	TRBD2	CATSEGTREETQYF
NA	14	TRBV2	NA	NA	CASQRQGTSHEQYF
NA	14	TRBV27	TRBJ1-1	TRBD1	CASSTRDRGTEAFF
few	15	TRBV20-1	NA	TRBD2	CSARDSPSWGGEQYF
many	15	TRBV10-3	TRBJ2-7	TRBD1	CAISKGGQGQHEQYF
few	11	TRBV13	TRBJ2-1	NA	CASSSEWEQFF
NA	17	TRBV2	NA	TRBD2	CASSNLRGTSGHETQYF
many	13	TRBV10-3	TRBJ2-5	NA	CATRPVIQETQYF
once	15	TRBV7-8	TRBJ1-6	TRBD1	CASSPQGQGGSPLHF
few	13	TRBV29-1	TRBJ1-1	TRBD1	CSVVVGGGTEAFF
NA	15	TRBV3-1	TRBJ2-1	TRBD2	CASSRRLAGAGEQFF
NA	14	TRBV7-9	TRBJ1-2	NA	CASSLAGKQHGYTF
once	13	TRBV29-1	TRBJ1-1	TRBD1	CSADRGLGTEAFF
NA	14	TRBV5-5	TRBJ2-7	NA	CASRMDWSYNEQYF
few	14	TRBV5-1	TRBJ1-6	NA	CASRSGQINSPLHF
NA	16	TRBV24-1	TRBJ2-1	NA	CATSDNRKSSYNEQFF
NA	16	TRBV12-3/TRBV12-4	TRBJ2-7	TRBD1	CASSLGQALGSYEQYF
many	14	TRBV9	TRBJ2-5	TRBD1	CASSAGTGQETQYF
NA	13	TRBV12-3/TRBV12-4	NA	NA	CASRPTGNYEQYF
few	11	TRBV6-5	TRBJ2-5	NA	CASRGMGTQYF
NA	12	TRBV7-2	TRBJ1-1	NA	CASSLLPTEAFF
few	14	TRBV20-1	TRBJ2-7	TRBD2	CSATGLAGALEQYF
NA	14	TRBV7-8	TRBJ2-1	TRBD2	CASSVAGGWNEQFF
many	14	TRBV18	TRBJ2-7	TRBD1	CASSLDRNSYEQYF
few	14	TRBV2	TRBJ2-7	TRBD1	CASSTGTAVSEQYF
many	15	TRBV27	TRBJ2-7	TRBD2	CASSSSGGISYEQYF
NA	19	TRBV27	NA	TRBD2	CASSLWGGTSSGRRNEQYF
NA	14	TRBV5-5	TRBJ2-7	NA	CASSLSLATYEQYF
NA	14	TRBV10-3	TRBJ1-2	NA	CAIRDLHTNYGYTF
few	18	TRBV9	TRBJ2-3	NA	CASSVGATSQTSTDTQYF
NA	16	TRBV7-8	TRBJ2-1	TRBD2	CASSLAASGVYNEQFF
NA	16	TRBV12-3/TRBV12-4	TRBJ1-3	NA	CASSLGQANSGNTIYF
NA	16	TRBV10-3	TRBJ2-4	NA	CAISDLGELAKNIQYF
NA	13	TRBV6-1	TRBJ2-7	NA	CASSDLQGDEQYF
few	16	TRBV7-9	TRBJ2-7	TRBD1	CASSLLGGQGDYEQYF
NA	11	TRBV2	TRBJ2-5	NA	CASQLQETQYF
few	16	TRBV7-2	TRBJ2-4	TRBD1	CASSSTSTGAKNIQYF
NA	16	TRBV5-6	TRBJ2-5	NA	CASSQVGSGGDETQYF
NA	15	TRBV20-1	TRBJ2-1	TRBD2	CSARTGQREGNEQFF
NA	14	TRBV7-2	NA	NA	CASSLGQGEGEQYF
few	14	TRBV20-1	TRBJ2-7	NA	CSARDQGQLRGQYF
NA	13	TRBV29-1	TRBJ2-1	NA	CSVGSFSFDEQFF
NA	13	TRBV12-3/TRBV12-4	TRBJ2-1	NA	CASRRDPLNEQFF
NA	15	TRBV7-9	TRBJ2-7	NA	CASSLADGNSYEQYF